These T cell receptor beta chains were read from a single sample in a study of cytomegalovirus exposure and HLA in healthy donors. Only in-frame clones appear in the TCRdb table, and some are missing; sequencing was by immunoSEQ multiplex PCR. The sample yields over 200,000 clones, roughly 82% seen once. The sample consisted of PBMCs. The receptors derive from a middle-aged woman in good health and CMV-seropositive. CDR3s leave out the opening cysteine and the closing phenylalanine or tryptophan. Each record gives: V gene, J gene, CDR3 length, clone size, CDR3 protein. Part of the rows lack a size; the others show once, few, many or a class for expanded clones.

TRBV10-3	TRBJ1-2	11	-	AISYREGYGYT
TRBV9	TRBJ1-2	13	once	ASTTGQGNNYGYT
TRBV9	TRBJ1-2	10	-	ASSVAQDGYT
TRBV10-3	TRBJ2-3	13	-	AISDRAGGADTQY
TRBV9	TRBJ1-2	14	once	ASSVAAYGGGDGYT
TRBV5-3	TRBJ1-5	14	-	ARSLSKGVGNQPQH
TRBV5-4	TRBJ2-7	12	-	ASTPGQGYYEQY
TRBV19	TRBJ1-5	14	-	ASSIEDRGNNQPQH
TRBV15	TRBJ2-7	11	-	ATSSRQGYEQY
TRBV7-9	TRBJ2-3	12	-	ASSPGQGEDTQY
TRBV29-1	TRBJ2-7	11	-	SVESGNRYEQY
TRBV11-2	TRBJ2-7	13	-	ASSFRTGISYEQY
TRBV7-2	TRBJ2-5	13	-	ASSLRTSGQETQY
TRBV4-2	TRBJ2-3	14	-	ASSQPGTSGTDTQY
TRBV19	TRBJ1-2	12	-	ASSPTAGVYGYT
TRBV9	TRBJ2-1	17	-	ASSSRLARNPGSYNEQF
TRBV6-5	TRBJ1-5	14	-	ASSSADRRSNQPQH
TRBV12-5	TRBJ1-5	15	-	ASDMGGAVNSNQPQH
TRBV5-1	TRBJ2-3	16	-	ASSMGRTGLGGTDTQY
TRBV11-3	TRBJ2-7	13	once	ASSHALQGAGEQY
TRBV19	TRBJ1-5	13	-	ASNWGDRVGQPQH
TRBV29-1	TRBJ1-2	12	-	SVVDSLLGYGYT
TRBV29-1	TRBJ2-5	11	-	SVDRGGAGTQY
TRBV2	TRBJ2-5	13	-	ASNFKREGLETQY
TRBV7-3	TRBJ1-1	13	-	ASSYPDRGNTEAF
TRBV19	TRBJ2-1	11	-	ASSVSGQGGGF
TRBV7-2	TRBJ1-3	13	once	ASSLGGVARNTIY
TRBV10-3	TRBJ2-5	13	-	AIRGTLGAPETQY
TRBV7-9	TRBJ2-1	14	-	ASSLATIAGYNEQF
TRBV27	TRBJ1-5	11	-	ASANRFNQPQH
TRBV5-5	TRBJ1-2	11	-	ASSTGGYYGYT
TRBV11-2	TRBJ2-5	12	-	ASSLEVGRGTQY
TRBV18	TRBJ1-3	13	-	ASSPGQYSGNTIY
TRBV6-1	TRBJ2-7	13	-	ASTTEGGASYEQY
TRBV27	TRBJ1-5	14	few	ASSLSRLLGNQPQH
TRBV30	TRBJ2-3	14	-	AWSSGLAGLGDTQY
TRBV29-1	TRBJ1-5	12	-	SASSGVGNQPQH
TRBV6-4	TRBJ2-7	17	-	ASSDSYCMKWDRAYEQY
TRBV5-5	TRBJ2-3	12	-	ASSFTGMADTQY
TRBV6-6	TRBJ2-7	12	-	ASHPPTGQYEQY
TRBV4-2	TRBJ2-3	14	-	ASSQGELAVTDTQY
TRBV6-5	TRBJ1-2	11	-	ASSYGGGYGYT
TRBV9	TRBJ1-5	12	-	ASAGGLSNQPQH
TRBV4-1	TRBJ1-2	10	-	ASSPNSYGYT